These 15 T cell receptor beta chains were all obtained from the same sample, sequenced in a study of post-analysis software for immune sequencing data. Unique molecular identifiers were built into the TCR beta cDNA libraries. TCRdb used MiXCR to reprocess the PCR reads, holding one entry per CDR3 protein. Seen here are roughly 800,000 distinct CDR3 sequences, roughly half observed once, and the top ten hold 4.6%. Their cognate antigens are unknown. Whole-study results and caveats: Higher frequency in patients than in controls was seen for roughly five TRBV segments, with TRBV5-6, TRBV5-1 and TRBV20-1 among them.

Input material: blood. The receptors derive from a girl between 10 and 17 years old with multiple sclerosis.

The chain carries TRBV28 and TRBJ2-5; no firm D call. The end of the DNA is better explained by TRBJ2-7, so the J call may be wrong. Germline V gene sequence: CDR1 MDHEN, CDR2 SYDVKM. The CDR3 sequence is 12 residues long. CDR3 coding DNA: TGTGCCAGCAGATCTTTAAGATACGAGCAGTACTTC. It encodes CASRSLRYEQYF.

The gene calls are TRBV20-1 and TRBJ1-2; 8 positions agree with TRBD1. CDR1 and CDR2 from the germline V gene are DFQATT and SNEGSKA (reference sequence). CDR3 size: 15 residues. Losses at the gene ends were 1 base for V and 4 bases for J; bases not matched to a gene: 8. The CDR3 protein is CSARAGGQGLYGYTF. The CDR3, as DNA: TGCAGTGCTAGAGCGGGAGGACAGGGACTCTATGGCTACACCTTC.

J is TRBJ2-5 and V is TRBV27; the D is unclear. In germline, CDR1 is MNHEY, CDR2 SMNVEV (reference sequence). The CDR3 length is 15 residues. Trimming left V 5 bases short and J 5 bases short, with 18 bases between. The CDR3 protein is CASSPMSLIGETQYF. The CDR3 DNA follows: TGTGCCAGCAGTCCCATGAGTCTCATAGGCGAGACCCAGTACTTC.

The chain combines TRBV6-1 with TRBJ2-1, with unresolved D. There are 12 residues in the CDR3. Germline CDR1 is MNHNS and CDR2 is SASEGT. The V end lost 0 bases, the J end lost 10 bases, and 7 bases lay between the germline ends. CDR3 DNA: TGTGCCAGCAGTGAAGCAGCTTGGGAGCAGTTCTTC. Translation: CASSEAAWEQFF.

Concerning this clonotype: Germline and junction disagree at one end, which may indicate a read error. J is TRBJ1-2 and V is TRBV6-5, with D perhaps matching TRBD1 (6 bases). Per the germline V gene, CDR1 is MNHEY and CDR2 is SVGAGI. The CDR3 spans 14 residues. CDR3 protein: CASGPFGGRDGCTF. The CDR3 nucleotides are TGTGCCAGCGGCCCCTTCGGGGGGCGGGATGGCTGCACCTTC.

The chain couples TRBV5-1 to TRBJ2-1; 8 bases fit TRBD2. Germline trimming cut 5 bases from V and 5 bases from J; bases unmatched to any gene: 15. The CDR3 sequence is 17 residues long. Germline V gene sequence: CDR1 SGHRS, CDR2 YFSETQ. For the CDR3, the DNA is TGCGCCAGCAGTTCGACCGGCGGGAGGTCTAGTAACAATGAGCAGTTCTTC. Its protein is CASSSTGGRSSNNEQFF. Looking up the rest from reference TRBV5-1 and TRBJ2-1 gives the full variable domain: KAGVTQTPRYLIKTRGQQVTLSCSPISGHRSVSWYQQTPGQGLQFLFEYFSETQRNKGNFPGRFSGRQFSNSRSEMNVSTLELGDSALYLCASSSTGGRSSNNEQFFGPGTRLTVL.

The chain joins TRBV21-1 to TRBJ2-1; TRBD2, the D gene given by the table, was not confirmed from the DNA. TRBV21-1 is classified as a pseudogene. This CDR3 is built from 16 residues. CDR3 coding DNA: TGTGCCAGCAGCAAAGTGGATAGCGGGAGTTTCGATGAGCAGTTCTTC. Its protein product is CASSKVDSGSFDEQFF.

This clonotype was observed a few times. This rearrangement joins TRBV11-2 to TRBJ1-2, with D uncertain. The CDR3 covers 19 residues. The germline CDR1 and CDR2 sequences are SGHAT and FQNNGV. The V gene lost 5 bases and the J gene lost 0 bases, with 25 bases spanning the gap. The CDR3, as DNA: TGTGCCAGCAGCCCACTCCCACTAATGACGGTCGTTCCTAACTATGGCTACACCTTC. Translation: CASSPLPLMTVVPNYGYTF.

The V gene is TRBV29-1, the J gene TRBJ2-7, with 8 bases identical to TRBD1. From germline, CDR1 is SQVTM and CDR2 ANQGSEA. The CDR3 is 18 amino acids. V shed 0 bases, J shed 2 bases, and the junction held 15 bases outside the gene matches. CDR3 loop: CSVEEGRQGTVFPYEQYF. The DNA for the CDR3 is TGCAGCGTTGAAGAAGGGAGACAGGGGACCGTTTTTCCCTACGAGCAGTACTTC.

This clonotype showed up just once. The chain employs TRBV7-9 and TRBJ2-3; the D is unclear. The V gene's germline CDR1 is SEHNR and CDR2 FQNEAQ (reference sequence). The CDR3 extends over 15 amino acids. Between the trimmed V and J ends, which lost 4 bases and 0 bases, there was a span of 11 bases. CDR3 in amino acids: CASSSFNASTDTQYF. The CDR3 DNA follows: TGTGCCAGCAGCTCCTTTAACGCCAGCACAGATACGCAGTATTTT.

This clonotype appeared once. The genes are TRBV2 and TRBJ2-7; 10 bases are a match to TRBD2. Germline trimming cut 10 bases from V and 2 bases from J; bases unmatched to any gene: 5. Germline CDR1 and CDR2: SNHLY and FYNNEI. CDR3 length equals 13 residues. The DNA of the CDR3 is TGTGCCACCAGGACTAGCGGCCCCTACGAGCAGTACTTC. It yields the protein CATRTSGPYEQYF.

The V gene is TRBV12-3 or TRBV12-4, the J gene TRBJ1-1; 7 bases line up with TRBD1. CDR3 length equals 12 residues. Losses at the gene ends were 4 bases for V and 10 bases for J; bases not matched to a gene: 6. The CDR3 reads CASSSQGFAAFF. CDR3 DNA: TGTGCCAGCAGTTCACAGGGGTTTGCAGCTTTCTTT.

The chain carries TRBV5-1 and TRBJ2-4; D perhaps matches TRBD2 (5 bases). The J call is uncertain, as TRBJ2-7 better fits the DNA end. Germline V lookup: CDR1 SGHRS, CDR2 YFSETQ. The CDR3 extends over 13 amino acids. This CDR3 reads CASSLYPGYEQYF. In DNA, the CDR3 is TGCGCCAGCAGCTTGTATCCGGGGTACGAGCAGTACTTC.

The chain links TRBV20-1 to TRBJ2-7; 10 nucleotides agree with TRBD1. Germline V lookup: CDR1 DFQATT, CDR2 SNEGSKA (reference sequence). The CDR3 is 14 amino acids. After removal of 7 bases from V and 5 bases from J, the junction contained 11 bases not matched to a gene. CDR3: CSVLGTGASHEQYF. CDR3 DNA sequence: TGCAGTGTGCTGGGGACAGGGGCATCCCACGAGCAGTACTTC.

This clonotype was seen only once. The chain has TRBV11-2 and TRBJ2-3; 7 positions agree with TRBD2. The germline gives CDR1 SGHAT, CDR2 FQNNGV. Losses at the gene ends were 5 bases for V and 2 bases for J; bases not matched to a gene: 10. This CDR3 comprises 16 residues. The CDR3 region has the DNA TGTGCCAGCAGCCCCCTCCTAGCGGATTTCACAGATACGCAGTATTTT. Protein: CASSPLLADFTDTQYF.